This T cell receptor (beta chain) was sequenced for a study of T cell responses to AZD1222 COVID-19 vaccine. The study, taken as a whole, reports: The number of AZD1222 recipients seropositive at baseline was only 6 or 7. Clonal diversity was possibly underestimated; the donors were predominantly white British and more often female. Spike-specific TCRs gained breadth and depth after people received two AZD1222 doses. The CD4 TCRs associated with vaccination extended across spike and predominated at 160-218 and 743-854.

Comments on this clone: Antigen specificity is unknown.

The V and J ends lost 2 bases and 7 bases respectively, with 13 bases between them. Germline V gene sequence: CDR1 SGHRS, CDR2 YFSETQ. The CDR3 extends over 14 amino acids. Sequencing used immunoSEQ multiplex PCR; TCRdb keeps in-frame clones, though not all of them. The sample lists around 160,000 clones, roughly 86% occurring once. The clonotype was recovered from an adult in good health. This specimen was peripheral blood, taken on day 0 of AZD1222 vaccination. The chain is built from TRBV5-1 and TRBJ1-5, with D unclear. In DNA form, the CDR3 reads TGCGCCAGCAGCTTAGGAGGGCACGGGCAGCCCCAGCATTTT. Protein sequence: CASSLGGHGQPQHF. The variable domain in full, with the rest retrieved from reference TRBV5-1 and TRBJ1-5, is KAGVTQTPRYLIKTRGQQVTLSCSPISGHRSVSWYQQTPGQGLQFLFEYFSETQRNKGNFPGRFSGRQFSNSRSEMNVSTLELGDSALYLCASSLGGHGQPQHFGDGTRLSIL.